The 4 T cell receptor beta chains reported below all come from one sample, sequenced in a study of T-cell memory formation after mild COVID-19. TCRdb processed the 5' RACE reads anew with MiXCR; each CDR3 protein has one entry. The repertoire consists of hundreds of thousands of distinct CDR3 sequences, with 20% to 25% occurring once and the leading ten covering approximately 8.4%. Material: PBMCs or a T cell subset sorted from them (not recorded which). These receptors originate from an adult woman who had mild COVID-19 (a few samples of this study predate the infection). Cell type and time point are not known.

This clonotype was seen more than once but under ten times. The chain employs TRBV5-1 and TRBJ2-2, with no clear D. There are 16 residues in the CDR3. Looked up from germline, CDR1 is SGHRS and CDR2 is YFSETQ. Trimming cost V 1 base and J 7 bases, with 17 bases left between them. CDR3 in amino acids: CASSLFDTRTFGELFF. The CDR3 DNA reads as TGCGCCAGCAGCTTGTTCGACACGAGAACATTCGGGGAGCTGTTTTTT. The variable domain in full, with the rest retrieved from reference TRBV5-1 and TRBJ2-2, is KAGVTQTPRYLIKTRGQQVTLSCSPISGHRSVSWYQQTPGQGLQFLFEYFSETQRNKGNFPGRFSGRQFSNSRSEMNVSTLELGDSALYLCASSLFDTRTFGELFFGEGSRLTVL.

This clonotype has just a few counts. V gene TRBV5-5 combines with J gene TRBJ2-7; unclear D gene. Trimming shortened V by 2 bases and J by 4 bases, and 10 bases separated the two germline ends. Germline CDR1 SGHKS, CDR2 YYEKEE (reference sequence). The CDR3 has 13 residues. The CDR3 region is CASSFLLPYEQYF. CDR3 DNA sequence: TGTGCCAGCAGCTTCCTGCTCCCGTACGAGCAGTACTTC.

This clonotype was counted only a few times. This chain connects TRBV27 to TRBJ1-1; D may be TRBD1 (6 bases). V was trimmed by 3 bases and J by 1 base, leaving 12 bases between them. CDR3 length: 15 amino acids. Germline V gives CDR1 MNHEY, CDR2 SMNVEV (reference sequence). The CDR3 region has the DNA TGTGCCAGCAGTTTCCGGACACAGGGGAACACTGAAGCTTTCTTT. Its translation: CASSFRTQGNTEAFF.

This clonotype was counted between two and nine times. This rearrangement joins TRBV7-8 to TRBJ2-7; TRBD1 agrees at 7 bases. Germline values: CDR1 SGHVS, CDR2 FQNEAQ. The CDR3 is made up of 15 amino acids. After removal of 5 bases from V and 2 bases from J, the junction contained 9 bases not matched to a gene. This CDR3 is CASSPNEGAAYEQYF. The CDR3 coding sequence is TGTGCCAGCAGCCCAAATGAGGGGGCAGCCTACGAGCAGTACTTC.